These T cell receptor beta chains were read from a single sample in a study of shared clonotypes between healthy human individuals. Profiling relied on immunoSEQ multiplex PCR, and the TCRdb table lists in-frame clones only, not all of them. The data show some 2,000,000 clones, about 94% seen once. The sequencing sample was made of naive CD4+ T cells sorted from blood. The origin of the receptors is a man between 18 and 29 years old in good health. The conserved cysteine and the conserved F or W are not part of the CDR3 here. Fields, in order: J gene, V gene, CDR3 protein.

TRBJ1-2 TRBV28 ASSLPGQMSYGYT
TRBJ2-5 TRBV5-6 ASSLAFYQETQY
TRBJ1-4 TRBV2 ASNNRANEKLF
TRBJ2-3 TRBV2 ASERVEGAGDTQY
TRBJ1-4 TRBV18 ASSPTRGRDNEKLF
TRBJ2-7 TRBV5-1 ASSLQGYEQY
TRBJ1-6 TRBV5-6 ASSLFVTGALH
TRBJ1-2 TRBV29-1 SVEKGRTGYT
TRBJ2-1 TRBV27 ASKAQGAHEQF
TRBJ1-5 TRBV5-6 ASSPWSGRGNNQPQH
TRBJ2-3 TRBV15 ATTKDINDTDTQY
TRBJ1-1 TRBV9 ASSVGLGQGAGSTEAF
TRBJ1-5 TRBV7-9 ASSSDRINQPQH
TRBJ2-7 TRBV9 ASSHYPTGATYEQY
TRBJ1-1 TRBV5-1 ASKYRGASTEAF
TRBJ1-4 TRBV18 ASSPRPDGEKLF
TRBJ2-3 TRBV10-3 AIRNGILNTDTQY
TRBJ1-5 TRBV6-5 ASRASGGKGQPQH
TRBJ1-4 TRBV30 AWSVRPYTTGRGPEKLF
TRBJ2-1 TRBV4-3 ASSQDGIGNNEQF
TRBJ2-1 TRBV5-1 ASSSDPSYNEQF
TRBJ1-4 TRBV6-5 ASTEGLF
TRBJ2-2 TRBV27 ASSLWGASTGELF
TRBJ2-1 TRBV5-1 ASSSRGDRNNEQF
TRBJ2-7 TRBV21-1 ASSKRQGKIGVDHEQY
TRBJ2-5 TRBV6-5 ASRRRTGMGETQY
TRBJ1-5 TRBV4-1 ASSQDWAGLQPQH
TRBJ2-5 TRBV5-6 ASSSVRQGQETQY
TRBJ1-5 TRBV15 ATSSSSGRSGQPQH
TRBJ2-7 TRBV2 ASSGQLYEQY
TRBJ1-5 TRBV19 ASSGQGGNQPQH
TRBJ2-5 TRBV9 ASSERGLETQY
TRBJ2-3 TRBV11-2 ASSQGLQRTQY
TRBJ2-7 TRBV5-8 ASSLDLTSGVSYEQY
TRBJ2-1 TRBV11-2 ASSLYGRDGEQF
TRBJ2-7 TRBV5-4 ASSLPSGGAISYEQY
TRBJ2-7 TRBV5-6 ASSWDRGRPYEQY
TRBJ2-5 TRBV30 AWSVGQQPQY
TRBJ2-5 TRBV7-2 ASSSATTPKETQY
TRBJ2-3 TRBV25-1 ASSVSPTDTQY
TRBJ2-4 TRBV15 ATSRDRGQGNIQY
TRBJ2-3 TRBV7-2 ASSRALGTTDTQY
TRBJ1-5 TRBV6-1 ASSARTGTNQPQH
TRBJ1-1 TRBV10-3 AISEPGSAAF
TRBJ2-2 TRBV5-4 ASSLTSGVNTGELF
TRBJ2-7 TRBV6-6 ASSYLASYEQY